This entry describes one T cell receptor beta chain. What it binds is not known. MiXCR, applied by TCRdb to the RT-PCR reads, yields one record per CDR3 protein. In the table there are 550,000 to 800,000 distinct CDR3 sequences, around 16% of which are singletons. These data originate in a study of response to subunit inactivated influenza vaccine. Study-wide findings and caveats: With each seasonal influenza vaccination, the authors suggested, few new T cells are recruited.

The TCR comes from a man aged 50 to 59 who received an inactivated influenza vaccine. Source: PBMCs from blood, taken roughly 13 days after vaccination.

Here the CDR3 DNA reads TGTGCCAGCAGTTATCGTCAGACTAGCGGGAGCCACGAGCAGTACTTC. This translates into CASSYRQTSGSHEQYF. The chain joins TRBV6-5 to TRBJ2-7; TRBD2 agrees at 12 bases. This CDR3 region has 16 residues. Germline V lookup: CDR1 MNHEY, CDR2 SVGAGI. V was pared by 3 bases and J by 5 bases, with 8 bases of the junction left unmatched.